The subject of this entry is one TCR beta chain. The target antigen is unknown. Through Arm-PCR of CDR3 regions and iRepertoire HTBI primers, TCR beta libraries were built. TCRdb reprocessed the multiplex PCR reads with MiXCR, giving one entry per CDR3 protein. The sample carries around 450,000 distinct CDR3 sequences, roughly 15% recorded once. The time point here: newly diagnosed GD, antithyroid drugs for less than 3 months. The TCR library was prepared using RNA isolated from PBMCs. The data were obtained in a study of regulatory T cells in long-lasting Graves disease. Study as a whole: Graves' cases, newly diagnosed, had used antithyroid drugs under 3 months.

Study-wide findings and caveats: With persistent disease, TRBV28, TRBJ1-2 and TRBJ2-5 were the favored segments.

The V and J ends lost 0 bases and 2 bases, in that order; junction bases with no gene match: 2. The CDR3 extends over 15 amino acids. Looked up from germline, CDR1 is SGDLS and CDR2 is YYNGEE. This same sample was also taken into another study, of T cells in Graves' hyperthyroidism and ophthalmopathy.

This chain joins TRBV9 and TRBJ2-1; TRBD2 matches 7 bases. The sample in question was peripheral blood mononuclear cells (PBMCs), obtained at new diagnosis, from a patient treated with antithyroid drugs. The clonotype was recovered from a man aged 40-49 years with Graves disease. The CDR3 DNA follows: TGTGCCAGCAGCGTAGGGACTAGGGCCTACAATGAGCAGTTCTTC. It codes for CASSVGTRAYNEQFF.